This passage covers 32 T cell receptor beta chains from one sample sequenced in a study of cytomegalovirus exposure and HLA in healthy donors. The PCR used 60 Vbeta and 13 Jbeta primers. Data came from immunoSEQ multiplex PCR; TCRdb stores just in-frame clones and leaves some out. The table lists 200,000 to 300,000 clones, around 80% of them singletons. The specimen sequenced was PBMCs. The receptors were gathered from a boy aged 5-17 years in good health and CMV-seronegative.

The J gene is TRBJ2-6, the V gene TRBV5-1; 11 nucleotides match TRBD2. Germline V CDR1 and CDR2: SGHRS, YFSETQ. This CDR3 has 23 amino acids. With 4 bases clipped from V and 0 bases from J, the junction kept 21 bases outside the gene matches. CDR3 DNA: TGCGCCAGCAGCCCCCATGCCCCTTACCAATCAACTAGCGGGAGCTCTGGGGCCAACGTCCTGACTTTC. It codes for CASSPHAPYQSTSGSSGANVLTF.

This chain's CDR3 is CASSPGADRINQPQHF. In DNA, the CDR3 is TGTGCCAGCTCCCCCGGGGCGGACAGAATCAATCAGCCCCAGCATTTT. The genes are TRBV18 and TRBJ1-5, with a weak D call TRBD1 (6 bases). V shed 6 bases and J shed 3 bases, with 18 bases lying between them. This CDR3 spans 16 amino acids. Per germline, CDR1 KGHSH and CDR2 LQKENI.

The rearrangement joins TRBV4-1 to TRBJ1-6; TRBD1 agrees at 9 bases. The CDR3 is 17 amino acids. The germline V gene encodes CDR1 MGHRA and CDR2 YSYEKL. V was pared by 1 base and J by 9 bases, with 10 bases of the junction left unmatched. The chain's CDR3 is CASSQGSGGTGTSPLHF. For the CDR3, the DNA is TGCGCCAGCAGCCAAGGGTCCGGCGGGACAGGGACTTCACCCCTCCACTTT.

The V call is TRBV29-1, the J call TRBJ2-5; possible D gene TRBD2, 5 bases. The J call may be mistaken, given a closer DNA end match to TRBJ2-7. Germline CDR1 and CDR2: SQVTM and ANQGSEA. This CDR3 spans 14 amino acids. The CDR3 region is CSVEFPRVLDEQYF. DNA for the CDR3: TGCAGCGTTGAATTCCCGCGGGTACTCGACGAGCAGTACTTC.

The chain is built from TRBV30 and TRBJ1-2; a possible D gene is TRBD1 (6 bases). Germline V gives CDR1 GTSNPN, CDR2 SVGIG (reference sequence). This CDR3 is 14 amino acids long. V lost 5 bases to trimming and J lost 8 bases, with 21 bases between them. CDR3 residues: CAWGLRQGKGGYTF. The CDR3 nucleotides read TGTGCCTGGGGGCTAAGGCAGGGGAAAGGGGGCTACACCTTC.

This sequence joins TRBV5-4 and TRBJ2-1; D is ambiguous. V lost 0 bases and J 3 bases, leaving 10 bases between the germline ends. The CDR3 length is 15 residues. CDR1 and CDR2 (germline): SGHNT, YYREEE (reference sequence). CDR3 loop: CASSLDNRIYNEQFF. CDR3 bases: TGTGCCAGCAGCTTGGATAACAGAATCTACAATGAGCAGTTCTTC.

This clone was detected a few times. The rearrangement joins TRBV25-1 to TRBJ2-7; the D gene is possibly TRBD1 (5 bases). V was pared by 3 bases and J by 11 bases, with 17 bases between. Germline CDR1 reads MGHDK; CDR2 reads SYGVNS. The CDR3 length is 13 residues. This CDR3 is CASSDSSLRGKYF. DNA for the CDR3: TGTGCCAGCAGTGACAGTTCTTTAAGGGGAAAGTACTTC.

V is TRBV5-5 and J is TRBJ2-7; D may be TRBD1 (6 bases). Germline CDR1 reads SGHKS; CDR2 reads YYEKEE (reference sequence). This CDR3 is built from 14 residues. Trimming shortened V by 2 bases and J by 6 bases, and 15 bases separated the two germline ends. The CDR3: CASSFYRDQGEQYF. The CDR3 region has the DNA TGTGCCAGCAGCTTTTACAGGGATCAAGGCGAGCAGTACTTC.

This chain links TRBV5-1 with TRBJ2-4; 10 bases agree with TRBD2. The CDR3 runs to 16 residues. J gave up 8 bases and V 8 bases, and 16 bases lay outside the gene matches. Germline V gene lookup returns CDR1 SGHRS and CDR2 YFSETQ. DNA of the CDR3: TGCGCCAGTTCCCTAGCGGGAGTACTGACTAGGGACATTCAGTACTTC. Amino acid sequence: CASSLAGVLTRDIQYF.

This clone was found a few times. Written as DNA, the CDR3 is TGTGCCAGCAGCCCTGGATTTATCAGGCAGCCCCAGCATTTT. This codes for CASSPGFIRQPQHF. V is TRBV2 and J is TRBJ1-5; D is unresolved. The length of the CDR3 is 14 residues. Germline-derived CDR1 and CDR2 are SNHLY and FYNNEI. Trimming stripped 6 bases from V and 7 bases from J, with 16 bases between.

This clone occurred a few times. CDR3 nucleotide sequence: TGTGCCAGCAGCTTAGTGGGACAGATGAACACTGAAGCTTTCTTT. This encodes CASSLVGQMNTEAFF. The chain uses TRBV11-3 and TRBJ1-1, with 7 bases aligning to TRBD1. V shed 1 base and J 0 bases; nucleotides not matched to a gene: 2. From germline, CDR1 is SGHNT and CDR2 YENEEA. CDR3 length: 15 residues.

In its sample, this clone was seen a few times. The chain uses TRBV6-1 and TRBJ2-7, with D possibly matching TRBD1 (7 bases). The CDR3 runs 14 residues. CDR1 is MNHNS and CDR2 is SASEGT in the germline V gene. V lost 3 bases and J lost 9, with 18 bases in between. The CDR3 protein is CASSEGGQPEGQYF. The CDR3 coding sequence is TGTGCCAGCAGTGAGGGGGGACAGCCCGAGGGGCAGTACTTC.

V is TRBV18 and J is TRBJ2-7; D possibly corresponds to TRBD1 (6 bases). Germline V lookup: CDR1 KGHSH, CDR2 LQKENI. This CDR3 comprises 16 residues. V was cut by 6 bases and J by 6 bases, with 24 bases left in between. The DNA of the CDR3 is TGTGCCAGCTCTCAAAACCCCGGGACATATACCGGCGAGCAGTACTTC. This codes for CASSQNPGTYTGEQYF.

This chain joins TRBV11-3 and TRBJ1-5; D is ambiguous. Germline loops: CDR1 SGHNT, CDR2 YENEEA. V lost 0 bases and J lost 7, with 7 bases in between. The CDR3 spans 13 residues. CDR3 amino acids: CASSLDYGQPQHF. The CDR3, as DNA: TGTGCCAGCAGCTTAGATTATGGCCAGCCCCAGCATTTT.

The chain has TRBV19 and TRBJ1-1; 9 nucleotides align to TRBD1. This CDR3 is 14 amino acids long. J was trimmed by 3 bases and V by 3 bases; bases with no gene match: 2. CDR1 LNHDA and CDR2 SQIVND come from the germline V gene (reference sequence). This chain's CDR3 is CASSMGTGYTEAFF. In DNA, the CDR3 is TGTGCCAGTAGTATGGGGACAGGGTACACTGAAGCTTTCTTT.

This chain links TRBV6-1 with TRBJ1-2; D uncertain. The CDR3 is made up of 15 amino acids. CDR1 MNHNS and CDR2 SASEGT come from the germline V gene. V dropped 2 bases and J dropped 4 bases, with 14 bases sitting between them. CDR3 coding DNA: TGTGCCAGCAGTGAAATTGGCACGGGTATCTATGGCTACACCTTC. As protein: CASSEIGTGIYGYTF.

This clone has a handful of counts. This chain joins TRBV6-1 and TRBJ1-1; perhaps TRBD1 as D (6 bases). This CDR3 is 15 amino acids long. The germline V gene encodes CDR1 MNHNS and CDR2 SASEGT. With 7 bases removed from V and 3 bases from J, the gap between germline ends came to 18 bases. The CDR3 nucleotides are TGTGCCAGCACCGAAGAGGGGGTCCGTTACACTGAAGCTTTCTTT. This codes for CASTEEGVRYTEAFF.

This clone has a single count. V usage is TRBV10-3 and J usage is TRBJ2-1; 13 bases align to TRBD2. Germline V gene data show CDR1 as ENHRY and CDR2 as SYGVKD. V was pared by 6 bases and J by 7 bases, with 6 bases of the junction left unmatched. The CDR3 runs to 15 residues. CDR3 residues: CAISTGLAGDNEQFF. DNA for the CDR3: TGTGCCATCAGCACCGGACTAGCGGGGGATAATGAGCAGTTCTTC.

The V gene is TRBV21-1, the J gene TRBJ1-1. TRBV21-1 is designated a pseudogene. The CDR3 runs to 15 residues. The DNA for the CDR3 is TGTGCCAGCAGCAAAGTGCCGGGGGAGAACACTGAAGCTTTCTTT. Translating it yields CASSKVPGENTEAFF.

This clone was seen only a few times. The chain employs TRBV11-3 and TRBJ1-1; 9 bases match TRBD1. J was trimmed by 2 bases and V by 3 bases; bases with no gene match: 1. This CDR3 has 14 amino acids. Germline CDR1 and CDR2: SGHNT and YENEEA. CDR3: CASSLGQGNTEAFF. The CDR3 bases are TGTGCCAGCAGCTTGGGACAGGGAAACACTGAAGCTTTCTTT.

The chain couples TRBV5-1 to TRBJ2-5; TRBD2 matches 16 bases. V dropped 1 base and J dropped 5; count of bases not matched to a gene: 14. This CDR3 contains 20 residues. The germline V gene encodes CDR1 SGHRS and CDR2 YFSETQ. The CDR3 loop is CASSLRSLPGLAGGSETQYF. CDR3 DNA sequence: TGCGCCAGCAGCTTGAGATCTCTGCCGGGACTAGCGGGAGGGAGTGAGACCCAGTACTTC.

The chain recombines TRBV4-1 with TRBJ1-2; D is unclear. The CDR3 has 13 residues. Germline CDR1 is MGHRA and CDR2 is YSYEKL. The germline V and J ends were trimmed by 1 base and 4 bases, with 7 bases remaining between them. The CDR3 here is CASSQVSGYGYTF. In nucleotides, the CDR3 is TGCGCCAGCAGCCAAGTATCGGGCTATGGCTACACCTTC.

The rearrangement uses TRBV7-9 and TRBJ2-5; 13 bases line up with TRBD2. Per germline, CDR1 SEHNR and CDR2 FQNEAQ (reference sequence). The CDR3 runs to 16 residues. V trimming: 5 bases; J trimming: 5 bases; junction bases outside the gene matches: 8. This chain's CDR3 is CASSLGLAGEGETQYF. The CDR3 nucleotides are TGTGCCAGCAGCCTCGGACTAGCGGGAGAGGGGGAGACCCAGTACTTC.

The CDR3, as DNA: TGTGCCAGCACAGGGGATCCGGGAGGCTACACCTTC. Amino acid sequence: CASTGDPGGYTF. The chain recombines TRBV2 with TRBJ1-2; TRBD1 might be the D (6 bases). V lost 7 bases, J lost 8 bases, and 14 bases lay in between. CDR3 length equals 12 residues. Looked up from germline, CDR1 is SNHLY and CDR2 is FYNNEI.

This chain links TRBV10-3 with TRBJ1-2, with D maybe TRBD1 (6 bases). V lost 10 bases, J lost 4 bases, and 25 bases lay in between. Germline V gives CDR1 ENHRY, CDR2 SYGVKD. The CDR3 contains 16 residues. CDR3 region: CATPLPQTDRLYGYTF. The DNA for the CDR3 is TGTGCCACCCCCCTCCCCCAGACTGACAGGCTCTATGGCTACACCTTC.

CDR3 coding DNA: TGTGCCAGCAGTGACAGGGACTCCTTGAATCAGCCCCAGCATTTT. Protein product: CASSDRDSLNQPQHF. The chain carries TRBV2 and TRBJ1-5, with TRBD1 as a possible D gene (5 bases). Germline CDR1 reads SNHLY; CDR2 reads FYNNEI. V was shortened by 3 bases and J by 4 bases, with 13 bases between the two germline ends. There are 15 residues in the CDR3. Variable domain in full (rest from reference TRBV2 and TRBJ1-5): EPEVTQTPSHQVTQMGQEVILRCVPISNHLYFYWYRQILGQKVEFLVSFYNNEISEKSEIFDDQFSVERPDGSNFTLKIRSTKLEDSAMYFCASSDRDSLNQPQHFGDGTRLSIL.

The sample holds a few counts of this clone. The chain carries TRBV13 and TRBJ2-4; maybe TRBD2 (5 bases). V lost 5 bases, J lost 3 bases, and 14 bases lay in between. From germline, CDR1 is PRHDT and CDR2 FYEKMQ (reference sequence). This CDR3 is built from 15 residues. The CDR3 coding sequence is TGTGCCAGCAGCCGAGTTGGACTGGGCAAAAACATTCAGTACTTC. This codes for CASSRVGLGKNIQYF.

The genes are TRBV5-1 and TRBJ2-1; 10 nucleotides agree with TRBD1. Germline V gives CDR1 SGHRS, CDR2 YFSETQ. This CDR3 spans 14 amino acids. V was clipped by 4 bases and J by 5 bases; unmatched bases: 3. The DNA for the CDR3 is TGCGCCAGCAGCGCGGACAGGGGGGACAATGAGCAGTTCTTC. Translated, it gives CASSADRGDNEQFF. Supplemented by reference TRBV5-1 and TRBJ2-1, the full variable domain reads KAGVTQTPRYLIKTRGQQVTLSCSPISGHRSVSWYQQTPGQGLQFLFEYFSETQRNKGNFPGRFSGRQFSNSRSEMNVSTLELGDSALYLCASSADRGDNEQFFGPGTRLTVL.

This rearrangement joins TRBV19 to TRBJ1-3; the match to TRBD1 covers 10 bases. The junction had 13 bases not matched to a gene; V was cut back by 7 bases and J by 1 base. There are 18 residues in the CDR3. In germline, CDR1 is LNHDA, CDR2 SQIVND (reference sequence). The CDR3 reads CASTFLLPDRGSGNTIYF. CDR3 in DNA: TGTGCCAGTACCTTTCTCCTTCCGGACAGGGGGTCTGGAAACACCATATATTTT.

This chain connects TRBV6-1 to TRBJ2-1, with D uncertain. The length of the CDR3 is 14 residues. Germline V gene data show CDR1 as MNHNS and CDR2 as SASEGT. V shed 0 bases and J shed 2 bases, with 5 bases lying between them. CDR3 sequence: CASSEATTYNEQFF. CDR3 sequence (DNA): TGTGCCAGCAGTGAAGCGACAACCTACAATGAGCAGTTCTTC.

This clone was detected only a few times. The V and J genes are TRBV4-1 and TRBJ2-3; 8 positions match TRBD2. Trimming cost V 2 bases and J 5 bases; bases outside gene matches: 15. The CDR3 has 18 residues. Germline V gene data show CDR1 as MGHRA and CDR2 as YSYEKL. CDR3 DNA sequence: TGCGCCAGCAGCCAATTTCTGGGACTAGGGGGATTTGAAGATACGCAGTATTTT. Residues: CASSQFLGLGGFEDTQYF.

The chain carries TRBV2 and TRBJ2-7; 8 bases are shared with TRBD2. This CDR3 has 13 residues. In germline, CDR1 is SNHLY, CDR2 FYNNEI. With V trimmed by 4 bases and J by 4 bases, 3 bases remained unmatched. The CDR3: CASSVGLEYEQYF. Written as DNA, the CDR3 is TGTGCCAGCAGTGTGGGACTAGAGTACGAGCAGTACTTC.